This TCR beta chain was obtained from a study of blood T cell repertoires in COVID-19. Study background: COVID-19 samples collected from the United States, Italy and Spain covered acute and convalescent phases. PBMCs, B-cell-depleted T cells, or T cells provided the cDNA or gDNA that made up the material.

Germline CDR1 is MNHNY and CDR2 is SVGAGI (reference sequence). The CDR3 contains 14 residues. Trimming left V 0 bases short and J 5 bases short, with 10 bases between. Study processing details: Amplifying reference gene primers gave estimates of nucleated cell counts. The protocol was immunoSEQ multiplex PCR, while the TCRdb copy is restricted to in-frame clones and leaves out a portion. V and J calls and clone size come straight from that table; D and trimming were deduced from the DNA. Of 150,000 to 200,000 clones listed, approximately 90% are singletons. The sequenced sample was peripheral blood. The chain carries TRBV6-6 and TRBJ1-2; D perhaps matches TRBD1 (5 bases). This sequence originates from a human donor in a cohort sampled during active COVID-19. The CDR3 reads CASSYSGGGYGYTF. CDR3 sequence (DNA): TGTGCCAGCAGTTACTCTGGGGGAGGGTATGGCTACACCTTC.